Shown below are 19 T cell receptor beta chains from a single sample sequenced in a study of T-cell reconstitution after alpha-beta-depleted transplantation in children. Unique molecular identifiers were built into the TCRbeta library. One entry per CDR3 protein, called by TCRdb with MiXCR from the PCR reads. The sample shows fewer than 250,000 distinct CDR3 sequences, approximately 17% of them seen only once. The starting material was PBMCs, mostly from graft donor cells, obtained 360 days after TCRalphabeta/CD19-depleted stem cell transplant. These receptors all stem from a male patient between 2 and 10 years old who had a stem cell transplant for acute lymphoblastic leukemia, so the T cells may come from the graft donor.

The chain has TRBV5-1 and TRBJ2-5, with TRBD1 as a possible D gene (6 bases). Trimming pared 3 bases from V and 2 bases from J, leaving 11 bases between. CDR3 length: 14 amino acids. Germline V gene sequence: CDR1 SGHRS, CDR2 YFSETQ. The DNA of the CDR3 is TGCGCCAGCAGCTCAGAAACAGGGCAAGAGACCCAGTACTTC. It codes for CASSSETGQETQYF.

This sequence joins TRBV7-2 and TRBJ2-5; TRBD1 matches 8 bases. The CDR3 loop spans 17 amino acids. V shed 4 bases, J shed 0 bases, and the junction held 10 bases outside the gene matches. Per germline, CDR1 SGHTA and CDR2 FQGNSA. The CDR3 nucleotides read TGTGCCAGCAGCTCTAGGGCTTACAGGGGGTACCAAGAGACCCAGTACTTC. Protein: CASSSRAYRGYQETQYF.

The V gene is TRBV4-1, the J gene TRBJ1-1, with D perhaps matching TRBD1 (5 bases). This CDR3 has 14 residues. In germline, CDR1 is MGHRA, CDR2 YSYEKL. V gave up 4 bases and J gave up 3 bases, with 12 bases separating them. The CDR3 reads CASSPGRQDTEAFF. In nucleotides, the CDR3 is TGCGCCAGCAGCCCGGGACGACAAGACACTGAAGCTTTCTTT.

The CDR3 sequence is CASSSSSGGADGTDTQYF. The CDR3 DNA follows: TGTGCCAGCAGTTCCTCTAGCGGGGGGGCTGATGGCACAGATACGCAGTATTTT. J is TRBJ2-3 and V is TRBV12-3 or TRBV12-4, with 12 bases identical to TRBD2. Germline trimming cut 4 bases from V and 1 base from J; bases unmatched to any gene: 9. This CDR3 region has 18 residues.

This clonotype was observed a few times. One base away lies a much larger clone, so this may be a sequencing read error. The rearrangement uses TRBV11-3 and TRBJ2-6; D unclear. In germline, CDR1 is SGHNT, CDR2 YENEEA. V lost 3 bases to trimming and J lost 0 bases, with 6 bases between them. CDR3 size: 15 residues. This chain's CDR3 is CASSFRGSGANVLTF. The DNA for the CDR3 is TGTGCCAGCAGCTTTCGCGGCTCTGGGGCCAACGTCCTGACTTTC. Combining the CDR3 with reference TRBV11-3 and TRBJ2-6 gives the whole variable domain EAGVVQSPRYKIIEKKQPVAFWCNPISGHNTLYWYLQNLGQGPELLIRYENEEAVDDSQLPKDRFSAERLKGVDSTLKIQPAELGDSAVYLCASSFRGSGANVLTFGAGSRLTVL.

The chain recombines TRBV20-1 with TRBJ2-7; no reliable D call. Trimming stripped 4 bases from V and 2 bases from J, with 12 bases between. The germline V gene encodes CDR1 DFQATT and CDR2 SNEGSKA (reference sequence). The CDR3 runs to 13 residues. The CDR3 protein is CSATPKGPYEQYF. The CDR3 region has the DNA TGCAGTGCTACTCCTAAAGGTCCCTACGAGCAGTACTTC.

This clonotype has more than one count but fewer than ten. The V and J genes are TRBV12-3 or TRBV12-4 and TRBJ1-1; D is undetermined. CDR3 size: 12 residues. V lost 5 bases to trimming and J lost 3 bases, with 7 bases between them. CDR3 loop: CASSIPDTEAFF. The CDR3 DNA sequence: TGTGCCAGCAGTATACCAGACACTGAAGCTTTCTTT.

About this clonotype: A read error may account for a junction end that differs from germline. V gene TRBV3-1 combines with J gene TRBJ1-1; D ambiguous. The germline V gene encodes CDR1 LGHDT and CDR2 YNNKEL (reference sequence). CDR3 length equals 9 residues. CDR3 protein: CASSPGPAF. The CDR3 coding sequence is TGTGCCAGCAGCCCGGGTCCAGCTTTT.

The chain employs TRBV7-9 and TRBJ1-2; D is uncertain. The V end lost 2 bases, the J end lost 3 bases, and 7 bases lay between the germline ends. CDR3 length: 13 amino acids. Per germline, CDR1 SEHNR and CDR2 FQNEAQ (reference sequence). CDR3 protein: CASSLKGDYGYTF. The DNA of the CDR3 is TGTGCCAGCAGCTTAAAGGGAGACTATGGCTACACCTTC.

The table lists this clonotype with a few counts. The chain joins TRBV6-5 to TRBJ1-6; D remains unclear. This CDR3 has 16 amino acids. The ends were cut back, 1 base at V and 0 bases at J, with 7 bases in the middle. Germline CDR1 MNHEY, CDR2 SVGAGI. The CDR3 nucleotides read TGTGCCAGCAGTTACTTGCAGAGCTCCTATAATTCACCCCTCCACTTT. Its protein is CASSYLQSSYNSPLHF.

This clonotype occurred a few times. CDR3: CASSSRPGEEKLFF. DNA for the CDR3: TGTGCCAGCAGCTCCCGGCCCGGGGAGGAAAAACTGTTTTTT. This chain joins TRBV7-2 and TRBJ1-4; D is uncertain. Germline loops: CDR1 SGHTA, CDR2 FQGNSA. The CDR3 contains 14 residues. V was clipped by 4 bases and J by 8 bases, with 14 bases between them.

This clonotype was seen more than once but under ten times. This chain uses TRBV5-1 with TRBJ2-3; TRBD1 aligns across 7 bases. Per germline, CDR1 SGHRS and CDR2 YFSETQ. This CDR3 is built from 15 residues. J gave up 1 base and V 0 bases, and 2 bases lay outside the gene matches. CDR3 sequence (DNA): TGCGCCAGCAGCTTGGGGACAGGACGCACAGATACGCAGTATTTT. Translated, it gives CASSLGTGRTDTQYF.

Only a few counts were recorded for this clonotype. The rearrangement joins TRBV6-2 or TRBV6-3 to TRBJ2-1, with a possible D match to TRBD2 (6 bases). Germline CDR1 is MNHEY and CDR2 is SVGEGT. CDR3 length: 14 amino acids. Trimming left V 5 bases short and J 8 bases short, with 16 bases between. In DNA, the CDR3 is TGTGCCAGCAGTACGACTAGTCTTCGCGATGAGCAGTTCTTC. Amino acid sequence: CASSTTSLRDEQFF.

This clonotype has a handful of counts. The CDR3 spells CASPPQGGGELFF. Here the CDR3 DNA reads TGTGCCAGCCCTCCACAGGGGGGCGGGGAGCTGTTTTTT. V and J are TRBV6-6 and TRBJ2-2; 8 nucleotides align to TRBD1. The CDR3 contains 13 residues. Germline lookup yields CDR1 MNHNY and CDR2 SVGAGI (reference sequence). V lost 8 bases, J lost 7 bases, and 6 bases stayed unmatched.

This clonotype was counted between two and nine times. This chain uses TRBV5-1 with TRBJ2-3; no reliable D call. The length of the CDR3 is 13 residues. Germline-derived CDR1 and CDR2 are SGHRS and YFSETQ. V lost 2 bases to trimming and J lost 2 bases, with 6 bases between them. The CDR3 loop reads CASSFPPTDTQYF. CDR3 DNA: TGCGCCAGCAGCTTTCCCCCCACAGATACGCAGTATTTT. Drawing the rest from reference TRBV5-1 and TRBJ2-3, the complete variable domain is KAGVTQTPRYLIKTRGQQVTLSCSPISGHRSVSWYQQTPGQGLQFLFEYFSETQRNKGNFPGRFSGRQFSNSRSEMNVSTLELGDSALYLCASSFPPTDTQYFGPGTRLTVL.

The gene calls are TRBV11-2 and TRBJ2-1; D may match TRBD1 or TRBD2 (6 bases each). The CDR3 spans 21 residues. CDR1 is SGHAT and CDR2 is FQNNGV in the germline V gene. Trimming removed 5 bases at V and 1 base at J, with 30 bases between. The CDR3 loop is CASSVPSAAKGGGGSYNEQFF. CDR3 nucleotides: TGTGCCAGCAGCGTCCCATCCGCGGCCAAAGGAGGAGGGGGATCCTACAATGAGCAGTTCTTC.

The J gene is TRBJ2-3, the V gene TRBV4-3, with TRBD2 matching 10 bases. The germline V gene encodes CDR1 LGHNA and CDR2 YSLEER. The CDR3 runs to 18 residues. Trimming cost V 1 base and J 3 bases; bases outside gene matches: 10. The CDR3, as DNA: TGCGCCAGCAGCCAAGCAACCCTACTAGCGGGAAGAACAGATACGCAGTATTTT. Residues: CASSQATLLAGRTDTQYF.

The chain is built from TRBV5-5 and TRBJ2-2, with TRBD1 identical over 7 bases. Germline values: CDR1 SGHKS, CDR2 YYEKEE (reference sequence). J gave up 0 bases and V 4 bases, and 3 bases lay outside the gene matches. There are 15 residues in the CDR3. The CDR3 protein is CASSPDRANTGELFF. CDR3 DNA: TGTGCCAGCAGCCCCGACAGGGCGAACACCGGGGAGCTGTTTTTT.

This clonotype was picked up many times. The chain employs TRBV19 and TRBJ2-1; 13 nucleotides match TRBD2. This CDR3 region has 15 residues. Trimming at V came to 3 bases and at J to 8 bases, leaving 4 bases not matched to a gene. Germline V gene data show CDR1 as LNHDA and CDR2 as SQIVND (reference sequence). DNA for the CDR3: TGTGCCAGTAGTATCGGGACTAGCGGGGTGTATGAGCAGTTCTTC. As protein: CASSIGTSGVYEQFF.